Listed below are T cell receptor beta chains from one sample, sequenced in a study of blood T cell repertoires in COVID-19. Libraries were prepared by immunoSEQ multiplex PCR; TCRdb keeps only in-frame clonotypes and omits some of them. The table has 200,000 to 250,000 clones, roughly 83% seen once. Source material: peripheral blood. Receptor source: an older woman with active or convalescent COVID-19. The CDR3 runs from the conserved cysteine through the conserved F or W. Each record gives: D gene, V gene, clone size, J gene, CDR3 DNA, CDR3 protein. A D gene is named only where the DNA matches it firmly. Clone sizes are given selectively: once, few, many, or a class where the clone is expanded.

>TRBD1|TRBV2|.|TRBJ2-7
TGTGCCAGCAGTGGTTACAGGGGGCCCGAGCAGTACTTC
CASSGYRGPEQYF
>.|TRBV7-8|.|TRBJ1-1
TGTGCCAGCAGCTTAGGGGGCGGATTTTACACTGAAGCTTTCTTT
CASSLGGGFYTEAFF
>.|TRBV9|.|TRBJ2-7
TGTGCCAGCAGCGTAGATGGTAGCTCCTACGAGCAGTACTTC
CASSVDGSSYEQYF
>TRBD1|TRBV6-5|.|TRBJ1-2
TGTGCCAGCAGTTACTTACCTCAGGGGGCGGAAGGCTACACCTTC
CASSYLPQGAEGYTF
>.|TRBV28|.|TRBJ1-5
TGTGCCAGTTTGTGGGGGGGTCAAGGGCAGCCCCAGCATTTT
CASLWGGQGQPQHF
>.|TRBV28|.|TRBJ1-1
TGTGCCAGCCTGGCACACCAGAACACTGAAGCTTTCTTT
CASLAHQNTEAFF
>TRBD2|TRBV29-1|few|TRBJ2-3
TGCAGCGCGACTAGCTCTGATACGCAGTATTTT
CSATSSDTQYF
>.|TRBV5-5|.|TRBJ2-7
TGTGCCAGCAGCTTGGGGGCGGGCTTGCTTTACTACGAGCAGTACTTC
CASSLGAGLLYYEQYF
>TRBD2|TRBV5-1|.|TRBJ2-1
TGCGCCAGCAGCCCCGGGACTATCTACAATGAGCAGTTCTTC
CASSPGTIYNEQFF
>TRBD2|TRBV19|.|TRBJ2-2
TGTGCCAGTAACCTCCGGGGAGGGGCGCAAGGCACCGGGGAGCTGTTTTTT
CASNLRGGAQGTGELFF
>.|TRBV19|.|TRBJ1-1
TGTGCCAGTAGTATAGATCGGAGATTTGAAGCTTTCTTT
CASSIDRRFEAFF
>.|TRBV19|.|TRBJ1-3
TGTGCCAGTACCCCGACAGCCGGCTCTGGAAACACCATATATTTT
CASTPTAGSGNTIYF
>TRBD2|TRBV5-6|.|TRBJ2-3
TGTGCCAGCATTTTACCCGCCCAGCGGGGGGGCCGTGACACGCAGTATTTT
CASILPAQRGGRDTQYF
>.|TRBV28|once|TRBJ1-4
TGTGCCAGCCGAGACAGTGCAACTAATGAAAAACTGTTTTTT
CASRDSATNEKLFF
>TRBD1|TRBV19|.|TRBJ2-1
TGTGCCAGTAGTCCACAGGGGTTCGATGAGCAGTTCTTC
CASSPQGFDEQFF
>TRBD1|TRBV4-2|few|TRBJ2-5
TGTGCCAGCAGCCAAGGTAGTCAGGGGGTCAGGGAGACCCAGTACTTC
CASSQGSQGVRETQYF
>.|TRBV2|few|TRBJ2-2
TGTGCCAGCAGTGTGCAGACCGGGGAGCTGTTTTTT
CASSVQTGELFF
>.|TRBV9|.|TRBJ2-3
TGTGCCAGCAGCGGGACTCTTTGGGCAGATACGCAGTATTTT
CASSGTLWADTQYF
>.|TRBV5-1|.|TRBJ1-1
TGCGCCAGCTCCCCGTGGGTAGGGGAGAACACTGAAGCTTTCTTT
CASSPWVGENTEAFF
>.|TRBV3-1/TRBV3-2|.|TRBJ1-1
TGTGCCAGCAGCCAGAGGGAGGCAGGGACTGAAGCTTTCTTT
CASSQREAGTEAFF
>TRBD2|TRBV11-2|few|TRBJ2-2
TGTGCCAGCAGCTTCCCCCGGACTAGCGACACCGGGGAGCTGTTTTTT
CASSFPRTSDTGELFF
>.|TRBV5-4|.|TRBJ1-2
TGTGCCAGCAGCCCTCCCTTCGGGGGTGGAGGCTACACCTTC
CASSPPFGGGGYTF
>.|TRBV5-1|.|TRBJ2-5
TGCGCCAGCAGCCCAACAAGGGGACAAGAGACCCAGTACTTC
CASSPTRGQETQYF
>TRBD2|TRBV7-9|.|TRBJ2-7
TGTGCCAGCAGCCTCGGGACTAGCCAGCAGTACTTC
CASSLGTSQQYF
>TRBD2|TRBV5-5|few|TRBJ2-2
TGTGCCAGCAGCTCTGAGGGAGGGATGGTCACCGGGGAGCTGTTTTTT
CASSSEGGMVTGELFF
>TRBD1|TRBV28|.|TRBJ1-5
TGTGCCAGCAGCCCCCTGGGACAGTCGGCAGATCAGCCCCAGCATTTT
CASSPLGQSADQPQHF
>TRBD1|TRBV10-3|.|TRBJ1-1
TGTGCCATCAGTAAGGGACAGGATAACACTGAAGCTTTCTTT
CAISKGQDNTEAFF
>.|TRBV9|few|TRBJ1-2
TGTGCCAGCAGCGTAGAGGCCGGGGTCCGAGGCTATGGCTACACCTTC
CASSVEAGVRGYGYTF
>TRBD2|TRBV6-5|.|TRBJ2-2
TGTGCCAGCAGCCGACTAGCGGGAGAGGGGGAGCTGTTTTTT
CASSRLAGEGELFF
>.|TRBV2|.|TRBJ2-7
TGTGCCAGCAGGGGGGATCGGGGGACCTACGAGCAGTACTTC
CASRGDRGTYEQYF
>TRBD1|TRBV10-2|.|TRBJ2-5
TGCGCCAGCAGTGAGTCGAGGGGGCGCGGGGAGACCCAGTACTTC
CASSESRGRGETQYF
>.|TRBV13|.|TRBJ2-6
TGTGCCAGCAGCTTCGCGGGCTCTGGGGCCAACGTCCTGACTTTC
CASSFAGSGANVLTF
>.|TRBV20-1|.|TRBJ1-4
TGCAGTTGGGGGGGCCGGGAAAAACTGTTTTTT
CSWGGREKLFF
>.|TRBV4-2|.|TRBJ2-6
TGTGCCAGCAGCCAAAGATGGAGGGGAAGCTCTGGGGCCAACGTCCTGACTTTC
CASSQRWRGSSGANVLTF
>.|TRBV3-1/TRBV3-2|.|TRBJ2-7
TGTGCCAGCAGCCGCATGCGCGGGACCTACGAGCAGTACTTC
CASSRMRGTYEQYF
>.|TRBV6-2/TRBV6-3|.|TRBJ2-5
TGTGCCAGCAGTTACTCGAAGGAGTACGGGGAGACCCAGTACTTC
CASSYSKEYGETQYF
>.|TRBV4-1|.|TRBJ2-2
TGCGCCAGCCGGACGGTTCGGGCAGGGAGGACCGGGGAGCTGTTTTTT
CASRTVRAGRTGELFF
>.|TRBV4-1|.|TRBJ2-3
TGCGCCAGCAGCCCAACAGGGAGCACAGATACGCAGTATTTT
CASSPTGSTDTQYF
>.|TRBV28|.|TRBJ2-2
TGTGCCAGCAGGCCTAGAGGGTTTATCGGGGAGCTGTTTTTT
CASRPRGFIGELFF
>.|TRBV7-2|.|TRBJ1-4
TGTGCCAGCAGCCCCGGGACACGGACTTTCGGACTGTTTTTT
CASSPGTRTFGLFF
>.|TRBV6-5|.|TRBJ1-4
TGTGCCAGCAGAACCGGTGAAAAACTGTTTTTT
CASRTGEKLFF
>TRBD1|TRBV2|.|TRBJ1-5
TGTGCCAGCGGAGACAGGGAATATAGCAATCAGCCCCAGCATTTT
CASGDREYSNQPQHF
>.|TRBV5-1|.|TRBJ2-7
TGCGCCAGCAGCTTGGTATCCTCCGAGCAGTACTTC
CASSLVSSEQYF
>TRBD1|TRBV2|.|TRBJ1-2
TGTGCCAGCAGTGTGGAGGGGGCATTAGGCTACACCTTC
CASSVEGALGYTF
>.|TRBV11-2|few|TRBJ2-7
TGTGCCAGCAGCTTAGCTAGCGTCCTCTCCTACGAGCAGTACTTC
CASSLASVLSYEQYF
>TRBD1|TRBV12-3/TRBV12-4|once|TRBJ1-5
TGTGCCAGCAGATTACAGGGGGATCAGCCCCAGCATTTT
CASRLQGDQPQHF
>.|TRBV7-2|.|TRBJ1-4
TGTGCCAGCAGCTTAGCGCACTGGCCGATGGGAGGGGAAAAACTGTTTTTT
CASSLAHWPMGGEKLFF
>.|TRBV7-9|.|TRBJ1-5
TGTGCCAGCAGCTTAGCAGGGGGCAATCAGCCCCAGCATTTT
CASSLAGGNQPQHF
>.|TRBV18|.|TRBJ2-1
TGTGCCAGCTCACCACGGACGGCCGGGAGCTCCTACAATGAGCAGTTCTTC
CASSPRTAGSSYNEQFF
>.|TRBV6-6|.|TRBJ1-4
TGTGCCAGCAGTAGTGGGGGCGTCTTTCTGTTTTTT
CASSSGGVFLFF
>.|TRBV2|.|TRBJ1-2
TGTGCCAGTAGTCGGGACACTAACTATGGCTACACCTTC
CASSRDTNYGYTF
>.|TRBV5-4|.|TRBJ2-6
TGTGCCAGCAGCTTAAGCGTGTTCTCTGGGGCCAACGTCCTGACTTTC
CASSLSVFSGANVLTF
>.|TRBV6-1|.|TRBJ1-2
TGTGCCAGCAGTGAATCGAGGGAGCGAGGCTACACCTTC
CASSESRERGYTF
>TRBD1|TRBV7-9|.|TRBJ2-2
TGTGCCAGCACCAAGAGTGGGACAGGGTTGTACACCGGGGAGCTGTTTTTT
CASTKSGTGLYTGELFF
>.|TRBV5-1|.|TRBJ1-1
TGCGCCAGCAGCTTTCAGGGGCTGGACACTGAAGCTTTCTTT
CASSFQGLDTEAFF
>TRBD2|TRBV6-5|.|TRBJ2-5
TGTGCTATAGCGGGGCGGGAGGTAGAGACCCAGTACTTC
CAIAGREVETQYF